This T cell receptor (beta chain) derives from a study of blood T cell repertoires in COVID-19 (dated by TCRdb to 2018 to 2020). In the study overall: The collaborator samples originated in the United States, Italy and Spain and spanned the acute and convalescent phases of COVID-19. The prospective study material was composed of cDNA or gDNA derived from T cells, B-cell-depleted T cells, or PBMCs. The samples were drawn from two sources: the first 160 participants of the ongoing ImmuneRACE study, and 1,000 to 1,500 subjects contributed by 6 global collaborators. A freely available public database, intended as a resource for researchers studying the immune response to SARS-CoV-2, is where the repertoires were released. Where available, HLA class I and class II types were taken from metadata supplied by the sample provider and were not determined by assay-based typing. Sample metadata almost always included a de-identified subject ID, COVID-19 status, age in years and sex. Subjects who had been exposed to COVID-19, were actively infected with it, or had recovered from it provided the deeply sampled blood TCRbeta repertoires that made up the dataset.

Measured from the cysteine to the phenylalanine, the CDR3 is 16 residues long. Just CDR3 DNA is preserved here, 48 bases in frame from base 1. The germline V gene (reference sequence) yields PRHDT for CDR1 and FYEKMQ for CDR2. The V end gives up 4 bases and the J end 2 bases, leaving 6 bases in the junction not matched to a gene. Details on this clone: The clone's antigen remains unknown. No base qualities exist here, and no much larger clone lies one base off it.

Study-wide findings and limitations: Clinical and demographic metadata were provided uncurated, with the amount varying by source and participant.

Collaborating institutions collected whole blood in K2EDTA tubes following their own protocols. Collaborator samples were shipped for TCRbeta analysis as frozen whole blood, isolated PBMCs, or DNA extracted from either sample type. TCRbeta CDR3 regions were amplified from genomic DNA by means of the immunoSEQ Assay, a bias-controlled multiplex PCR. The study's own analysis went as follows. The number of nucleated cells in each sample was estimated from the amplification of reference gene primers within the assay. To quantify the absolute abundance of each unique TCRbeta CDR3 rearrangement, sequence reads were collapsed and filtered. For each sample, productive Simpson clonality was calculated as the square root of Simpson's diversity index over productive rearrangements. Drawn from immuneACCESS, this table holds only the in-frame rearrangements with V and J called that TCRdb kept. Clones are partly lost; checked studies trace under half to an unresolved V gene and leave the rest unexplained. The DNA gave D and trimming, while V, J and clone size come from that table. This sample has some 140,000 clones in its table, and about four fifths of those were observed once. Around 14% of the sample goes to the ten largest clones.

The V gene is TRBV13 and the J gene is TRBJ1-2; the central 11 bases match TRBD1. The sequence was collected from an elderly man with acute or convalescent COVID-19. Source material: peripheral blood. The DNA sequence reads TGTGCCAGCAGCTATACCGGGACAGGGGGGAACTATGGCTACACCTTC. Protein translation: CASSYTGTGGNYGYTF.